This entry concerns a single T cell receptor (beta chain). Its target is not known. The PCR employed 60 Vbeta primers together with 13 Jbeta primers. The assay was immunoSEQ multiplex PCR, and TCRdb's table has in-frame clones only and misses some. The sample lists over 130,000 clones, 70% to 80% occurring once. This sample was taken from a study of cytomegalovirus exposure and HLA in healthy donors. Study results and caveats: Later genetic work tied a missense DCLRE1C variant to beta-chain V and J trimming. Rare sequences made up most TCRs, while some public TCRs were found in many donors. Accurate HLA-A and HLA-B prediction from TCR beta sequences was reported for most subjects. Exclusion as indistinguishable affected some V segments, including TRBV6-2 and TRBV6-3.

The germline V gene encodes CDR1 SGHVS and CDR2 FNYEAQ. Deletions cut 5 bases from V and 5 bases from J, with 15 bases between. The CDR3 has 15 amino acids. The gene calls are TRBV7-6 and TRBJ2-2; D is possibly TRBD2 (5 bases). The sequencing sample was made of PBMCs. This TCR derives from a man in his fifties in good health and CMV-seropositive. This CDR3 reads CASSPARAGTGELFF. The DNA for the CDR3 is TGTGCCAGCAGCCCGGCGCGGGCCGGGACCGGGGAGCTGTTTTTT.